The 10 T cell receptor beta chains listed next were all sequenced from one sample in a study of T-cell reconstitution after alpha-beta-depleted transplantation in children. A TCRbeta library incorporating unique molecular identifiers was prepared. TCRdb re-called the PCR reads with MiXCR, one entry per CDR3 protein. Of 250,000 to 300,000 distinct CDR3 sequences in the sample, 10% are singletons; the top ten hold roughly 7.1%. The material sequenced was PBMCs, taken before TCRalphabeta/CD19-depleted stem cell transplant. Source of these receptors: a boy in the first two years of life with acute myeloid leukemia, due to receive a stem cell transplant.

The table lists this clonotype with many counts. The chain recombines TRBV28 with TRBJ2-1, with TRBD1 matching over 7 bases. The CDR3 contains 15 residues. With 5 bases clipped from V and 4 bases from J, the junction kept 8 bases outside the gene matches. Germline V gives CDR1 MDHEN, CDR2 SYDVKM. The CDR3 DNA follows: TGTGCCAGCAGTACAAGACAGGGACATTACAATGAGCAGTTCTTC. Its translation is CASSTRQGHYNEQFF.

The V gene is TRBV20-1, the J gene TRBJ2-4; TRBD2 matches 11 bases. With 4 bases clipped from V and 10 bases from J, the junction kept 6 bases outside the gene matches. CDR1 is DFQATT and CDR2 is SNEGSKA in the germline V gene (reference sequence). CDR3 size: 13 residues. Here the CDR3 reads CSAIGLAGPIQYF. In DNA form, the CDR3 reads TGCAGTGCTATTGGACTAGCGGGCCCTATTCAGTACTTC.

This chain connects TRBV2 to TRBJ2-7; 15 bases map to TRBD2. V lost 11 bases and J lost 3; bases outside the gene matches: 17. The germline gives CDR1 SNHLY, CDR2 FYNNEI. The length of the CDR3 is 18 residues. CDR3 loop: CAFCFRTSGRVTYYEQYF. CDR3 DNA sequence: TGTGCCTTCTGTTTTAGGACTAGCGGGAGGGTGACCTACTACGAGCAGTACTTC.

The gene calls are TRBV28 and TRBJ2-1, with 7 bases fitting TRBD2. This CDR3 has 15 amino acids. With 4 bases clipped from V and 9 bases from J, the junction kept 12 bases outside the gene matches. The germline V gene encodes CDR1 MDHEN and CDR2 SYDVKM. CDR3 residues: CASSSPRRGIIEQFF. The CDR3 nucleotides are TGTGCCAGCAGTTCCCCTCGGCGGGGGATCATTGAGCAGTTCTTC.

This clonotype came up many times. V usage is TRBV5-1 and J usage is TRBJ1-1; D remains unclear. CDR1 is SGHRS, CDR2 YFSETQ, per germline. With 0 bases removed from V and 5 bases from J, the gap between germline ends came to 11 bases. This CDR3 region has 14 residues. The CDR3 protein is CASSLDLRETEAFF. CDR3 coding DNA: TGCGCCAGCAGCTTGGATTTGAGGGAAACTGAAGCTTTCTTT.

The sample holds many counts of this clonotype. The chain combines TRBV11-1 with TRBJ2-3; 10 bases agree with TRBD2. Trimming cost V 3 bases and J 2 bases; bases outside gene matches: 11. The germline V gene has CDR1 SGHAT and CDR2 FQDESV (reference sequence). This CDR3 comprises 18 residues. CDR3 sequence (DNA): TGTGCCAGCAGCTTTCTAGCGGGAGAGACTAGGGCCACAGATACGCAGTATTTT. Encoded protein: CASSFLAGETRATDTQYF. The complete variable domain, with remaining parts taken from reference TRBV11-1 and TRBJ2-3, reads EAEVAQSPRYKITEKSQAVAFWCDPISGHATLYWYRQILGQGPELLVQFQDESVVDDSQLPKDRFSAERLKGVDSTLKIQPAELGDSAMYLCASSFLAGETRATDTQYFGPGTRLTVL.

This clonotype was counted many times. This chain uses TRBV20-1 with TRBJ2-7; D uncertain. CDR1 is DFQATT, CDR2 SNEGSKA, per germline (reference sequence). The V end lost 6 bases, the J end lost 3 bases, and 6 bases lay between the germline ends. CDR3 length: 10 amino acids. This CDR3 reads CSAPIYEQYF. CDR3 nucleotide sequence: TGCAGTGCCCCAATCTACGAGCAGTACTTC.

This clonotype showed up many times. This chain joins TRBV7-2 and TRBJ2-5, with D perhaps given as TRBD1 or TRBD2 (5 bases each). Per the germline V gene, CDR1 is SGHTA and CDR2 is FQGNSA. The V end lost 5 bases, the J end lost 5 bases, and 12 bases lay between the germline ends. This CDR3 comprises 13 residues. The CDR3 coding sequence is TGTGCCAGCAGCCCAGGGACGATGGAGACCCAGTACTTC. This translates into CASSPGTMETQYF.

This clonotype was recorded many times. This rearrangement joins TRBV13 to TRBJ1-6; D is uncertain. The ends were cut back, 4 bases at V and 3 bases at J, with 10 bases in the middle. CDR3 length equals 15 residues. Germline V lookup: CDR1 PRHDT, CDR2 FYEKMQ (reference sequence). In DNA, the CDR3 is TGTGCCAGCAGCTCCCAGCGGGGCTATAATTCACCCCTCCACTTT. Encoded protein: CASSSQRGYNSPLHF.

This clonotype has a count of ten or more. The V call is TRBV10-3, the J call TRBJ2-6; D gene uncertain. The ends were cut back, 2 bases at V and 0 bases at J, with 14 bases in the middle. This CDR3 is built from 18 residues. The germline V gene has CDR1 ENHRY and CDR2 SYGVKD. CDR3 bases: TGTGCCATCAGTGAGCTCACGGTGATGAGCTCTGGGGCCAACGTCCTGACTTTC. This codes for CAISELTVMSSGANVLTF.